This TCR beta chain emerged from a study of Graves' ophthalmopathy and Graves' hyperthyroidism. The CDR3 is 15 residues long. V was pared by 2 bases and J by 2 bases, with 4 bases of the junction left unmatched. The germline V gene has CDR1 GTSNPN and CDR2 SVGIG (reference sequence). Amplifying from RNA transcripts, the study obtained TCR beta CDR3 regions. HTBI primers primed a first-round RT-PCR, and a second-round multiplex PCR followed. From the multiplex PCR reads, TCRdb called clonotypes with MiXCR, one entry per CDR3 protein. The sample gives 400,000 to 450,000 distinct CDR3 sequences, 20% to 25% of which show up once; roughly 3% is in the top ten. Ages of hyperthyroidism patients ran from 18 to 65, and their diagnoses were new, under 2 months' duration. Certain patients, namely those with other autoimmune diseases, uncontrolled infections, pregnancy or lactation, were excluded. This clonotype was recorded many times.

The sequence was obtained from a woman aged 18-29 years with stable Graves' hyperthyroidism. The chain uses TRBV30 and TRBJ2-7; 12 nucleotides match TRBD2. Sequenced input: peripheral blood. The CDR3 DNA reads as TGTGCCTGGAGTCCACTAGCGGGAGGACCCTACGAGCAGTACTTC. Its translation is CAWSPLAGGPYEQYF.